This T cell receptor (beta chain) was obtained from a study of CD8+CD57+ T cells in acquired aplastic anemia. Previously, flow cytometry had revealed CD8+CD57+ cell expansion in the patients chosen for sequencing. This clonotype has a single count. Its antigen is undetermined. CDR1 is SGHAT and CDR2 is FQNNGV in the germline V gene. Trimming stripped 0 bases from V and 9 bases from J, with 39 bases between. The CDR3 is made up of 23 amino acids. TCR beta VDJ and CDR3 profiling used genomic DNA as template. TCRdb recomputed calls from the reads with MiXCR, one row per CDR3 protein. The sample records approximately 470,000 distinct CDR3 sequences, approximately 32% being singletons. Study conclusions and caveats: It was found that nearly 30 CD8+ CDR3 sequences were shared between patients and controls.

What was sequenced was sorted CD4+, CD8+, or CD8+CD57+ T cells (not recorded which) from PBMCs. This chain uses TRBV11-2 with TRBJ1-5; D uncertain. The source of this sequence is a human donor with aplastic anemia. The CDR3 sequence: CASSLDAWCPARSTARNLRPQHF. For the CDR3, the DNA is TGTGCCAGCAGCTTAGATGCCTGGTGCCCGGCCCGAAGTACTGCTCGTAATCTCCGGCCCCAGCATTTT.